The 27 T cell receptor beta chains given below trace back to one sample, sequenced in a study of tumour-infiltrating T cells in Burkitt lymphoma. Produced via immunoSEQ multiplex PCR; TCRdb's table is partial and in-frame only. The repertoire holds some 5,800 clones, with roughly a tenth as singletons. The sequenced sample was tumor tissue. All receptors derive from a human donor with diffuse large B-cell lymphoma.

The chain combines TRBV20-1 with TRBJ1-1; possible D gene TRBD1, 5 bases. CDR1 and CDR2 (germline): DFQATT, SNEGSKA (reference sequence). V lost 4 bases, J lost 5 bases, and 8 bases lay in between. The CDR3 extends over 11 amino acids. This CDR3 reads CSATGRTEAFF. DNA of the CDR3: TGCAGTGCTACAGGGAGGACTGAAGCTTTCTTT.

The chain has TRBV4-3 and TRBJ1-4; possibly TRBD1 for D (5 bases). V was pared by 0 bases and J by 1 base, with 12 bases between. CDR1 is LGHNA and CDR2 is YSLEER in the germline V gene. The CDR3 runs to 17 residues. For the CDR3, the DNA is TGCGCCAGCAGCCAAGATGAGGGGATGGTAACTAATGAAAAACTGTTTTTT. Protein sequence: CASSQDEGMVTNEKLFF.

This clone has more than one count but fewer than ten. The gene calls are TRBV5-1 and TRBJ2-2; 9 positions agree with TRBD2. The CDR3 totals 15 residues. The J segment lost 7 bases and the V segment lost 1 base, leaving 5 bases of the junction unmatched. Germline assignment: CDR1 SGHRS and CDR2 YFSETQ. The chain's CDR3 is CASSLSLAGSGELFF. CDR3 coding DNA: TGCGCCAGCAGCTTGTCGCTAGCGGGGAGCGGGGAGCTGTTTTTT.

This chain links TRBV5-1 with TRBJ2-5, with D unresolved. The CDR3 totals 11 residues. Trimming took off 1 base at V and 5 bases at J, with 3 bases between the two ends. In germline, CDR1 is SGHRS, CDR2 YFSETQ. CDR3 DNA: TGCGCCAGCAGCTTGTATGAGACCCAGTACTTC. It translates to CASSLYETQYF.

In its sample, this clone was seen a few times. This chain links TRBV19 with TRBJ1-5, with no clear D. The CDR3 sequence is 15 residues long. Germline lookup yields CDR1 LNHDA and CDR2 SQIVND (reference sequence). Trimming took off 5 bases at V and 1 base at J, with 12 bases between the two ends. The CDR3 bases are TGTGCCAGTAGTCCTCACCGGCAGAGCAATCAGCCCCAGCATTTT. Residues: CASSPHRQSNQPQHF.

The gene calls are TRBV5-1 and TRBJ2-5; the match to TRBD2 covers 10 bases. CDR3 length: 15 amino acids. V shed 5 bases and J 5 bases; nucleotides not matched to a gene: 9. Germline CDR1 is SGHRS and CDR2 is YFSETQ. CDR3: CASSSATSGAETQYF. DNA of the CDR3: TGCGCCAGCAGTTCCGCAACTAGCGGGGCTGAGACCCAGTACTTC. The full variable domain, completed using reference TRBV5-1 and TRBJ2-5, is KAGVTQTPRYLIKTRGQQVTLSCSPISGHRSVSWYQQTPGQGLQFLFEYFSETQRNKGNFPGRFSGRQFSNSRSEMNVSTLELGDSALYLCASSSATSGAETQYFGPGTRLLVL.

The chain links TRBV5-8 to TRBJ1-2; D is possibly TRBD1 (6 bases). Germline V gene lookup returns CDR1 SGHTS and CDR2 YDEGEE. V was clipped by 1 base and J by 6 bases, with 10 bases between them. This CDR3 is built from 13 residues. CDR3 nucleotide sequence: TGTGCCAGCAGCTTGACAGGGTGGGATGGCTACACCTTC. It is translated as CASSLTGWDGYTF.

This clone was recorded a few times. CDR3 residues: CASSMTGTSGGDEQFF. DNA for the CDR3: TGTGCCAGCAGCATGACCGGGACTAGCGGGGGGGATGAGCAGTTCTTC. The rearrangement links TRBV9 to TRBJ2-1, with TRBD2 matching 16 bases. The germline V gene encodes CDR1 SGDLS and CDR2 YYNGEE. This CDR3 comprises 16 residues. V gave up 4 bases and J gave up 8 bases; unmatched junction bases: 6.

This clone turned up a few times. The gene calls are TRBV10-3 and TRBJ2-1; 7 positions match TRBD1. V lost 6 bases to trimming and J lost 8 bases; unmatched junction nucleotides: 7. The CDR3 is 13 amino acids. Germline V gene sequence: CDR1 ENHRY, CDR2 SYGVKD. The CDR3 DNA is TGTGCCATCAGACGGACAGGTGGGGATGAGCAGTTCTTC. It specifies CAIRRTGGDEQFF.

The chain combines TRBV6-4 with TRBJ1-2, with TRBD1 identical over 11 bases. The V gene end was trimmed by 6 bases and the J gene end by 8 bases; junction bases not matched to a gene: 8. CDR1 MRHNA and CDR2 SNTAGT come from the germline V gene. The CDR3 extends over 14 amino acids. The CDR3 bases are TGTGCCAGCAGCTCCGGGACAGGGGGAGAGGGCTACACCTTC. Translated: CASSSGTGGEGYTF.

The chain carries TRBV9 and TRBJ2-7; possible D gene TRBD1, 6 bases. Germline CDR1 SGDLS, CDR2 YYNGEE. V lost 0 bases to trimming and J lost 3 bases, with 10 bases between them. This CDR3 has 14 amino acids. In DNA form, the CDR3 reads TGTGCCAGCAGCGTAGCCGCAGGGGACTACGAGCAGTACTTC. Protein: CASSVAAGDYEQYF.

This rearrangement joins TRBV7-9 to TRBJ1-1; D not resolved. From germline, CDR1 is SEHNR and CDR2 FQNEAQ (reference sequence). Trimming took 5 bases from V and 3 from J, leaving 10 bases between them. The CDR3 is 13 residues long. The CDR3 coding sequence is TGTGCCAGCAGCCTGCGTGAGTACACTGAAGCTTTCTTT. It codes for CASSLREYTEAFF.

This clone showed up just a few times. The V and J genes are TRBV7-7 and TRBJ2-3; D is ambiguous. The CDR3 is 13 residues long. Germline-derived CDR1 and CDR2 are SSHAT and FNYEAQ (reference sequence). V dropped 5 bases and J dropped 1 base, with 7 bases sitting between them. The CDR3 here is CASSADRTDTQYF. The CDR3 bases are TGTGCCAGCAGCGCAGATCGCACAGATACGCAGTATTTT.

This clone was counted between two and nine times. The rearrangement uses TRBV6-1 and TRBJ1-6; no reliable D call. The CDR3 is 11 residues long. V gave up 7 bases and J gave up 10 bases, with 8 bases separating them. Germline-derived CDR1 and CDR2 are MNHNS and SASEGT. CDR3 residues: CASKVGSPLHF. DNA of the CDR3: TGTGCCAGCAAGGTCGGGTCACCCCTCCACTTT.

This clone was seen a few times. V and J are TRBV2 and TRBJ1-2, with TRBD1 matching over 7 bases. V lost 4 bases and J lost 7; bases outside the gene matches: 12. In germline, CDR1 is SNHLY, CDR2 FYNNEI. This CDR3 contains 15 residues. CDR3 sequence (DNA): TGTGCCAGCAGTGTCCTTCGAGGGGGCGAGAGTGGCTACACCTTC. This sequence encodes CASSVLRGGESGYTF.

This clone was found a few times. This chain uses TRBV5-6 with TRBJ1-4; TRBD1 matches at 11 bases. CDR3 length: 16 amino acids. V gave up 4 bases and J gave up 6 bases; unmatched junction bases: 8. The germline V gene encodes CDR1 SGHDT and CDR2 YYEEEE. The DNA for the CDR3 is TGTGCCAGCAGCACGGGGACAGGGGGATCGGATGAAAAACTGTTTTTT. Protein product: CASSTGTGGSDEKLFF.

The V gene is TRBV27, the J gene TRBJ2-6; possible D gene TRBD2, 5 bases. Trimming cost V 2 bases and J 0 bases, with 5 bases left between them. Germline-derived CDR1 and CDR2 are MNHEY and SMNVEV (reference sequence). This CDR3 region has 15 residues. Written as DNA, the CDR3 is TGTGCCAGCAGTTTAGACTACTCTGGGGCCAACGTCCTGACTTTC. Translated: CASSLDYSGANVLTF.

This clone came up a few times. V is TRBV20-1 and J is TRBJ1-1; tentative D call: TRBD1 (5 bases). Germline V CDR1 and CDR2: DFQATT, SNEGSKA (reference sequence). CDR3 size: 11 residues. DNA for the CDR3: TGCAGCTCTGGGGGTAACACTGAAGCTTTCTTT. It specifies CSSGGNTEAFF.

J is TRBJ2-4 and V is TRBV28; possible D gene TRBD1, 5 bases. Trimming cost V 1 base and J 0 bases, with 7 bases left between them. This CDR3 is built from 15 residues. Germline loops: CDR1 MDHEN, CDR2 SYDVKM. CDR3 in amino acids: CASSLLGEAKNIQYF. The DNA for the CDR3 is TGTGCCAGCAGTTTATTAGGGGAAGCCAAAAACATTCAGTACTTC.

This chain links TRBV7-2 with TRBJ1-1; TRBD1 matches 7 bases. Germline V lookup: CDR1 SGHTA, CDR2 FQGNSA. This CDR3 is built from 15 residues. The V and J ends lost 4 bases and 5 bases, in that order; junction bases with no gene match: 10. The CDR3 region is CASSSSGGRRTEAFF. CDR3 bases: TGTGCCAGCAGCTCCTCAGGGGGAAGGAGGACTGAAGCTTTCTTT.

This chain uses TRBV19 with TRBJ2-5; the D gene is possibly TRBD1 (6 bases). From germline, CDR1 is LNHDA and CDR2 SQIVND (reference sequence). V dropped 3 bases and J dropped 7 bases, with 12 bases sitting between them. This CDR3 contains 13 residues. CDR3: CASSIATRGTQYF. Here the CDR3 DNA reads TGTGCCAGTAGTATCGCGACCAGGGGGACCCAGTACTTC.

V usage is TRBV11-2 and J usage is TRBJ2-5; 11 bases align to TRBD2. Trimming cost V 1 base and J 5 bases; bases outside gene matches: 9. This CDR3 comprises 17 residues. Germline V lookup: CDR1 SGHAT, CDR2 FQNNGV. The CDR3 DNA is TGTGCCAGCAGCTTAGGGGCTAGCGGGGGGTCAAGGGAGACCCAGTACTTC. Residues: CASSLGASGGSRETQYF. The whole variable domain, remainder taken from reference TRBV11-2 and TRBJ2-5, is EAGVAQSPRYKIIEKRQSVAFWCNPISGHATLYWYQQILGQGPKLLIQFQNNGVVDDSQLPKDRFSAERLKGVDSTLKIQPAKLEDSAVYLCASSLGASGGSRETQYFGPGTRLLVL.

In this sample, this clone turned up a few times. J is TRBJ1-1 and V is TRBV6-5; tentatively, D is TRBD1 (5 bases). Between the trimmed V and J ends, which lost 2 bases and 1 base, there was a span of 14 bases. CDR1 MNHEY and CDR2 SVGAGI come from the germline V gene. The CDR3 is 16 residues long. CDR3 DNA: TGTGCCAGCAGTTACCCAGCCGGGACCGGGAACACTGAAGCTTTCTTT. Its protein is CASSYPAGTGNTEAFF.

This clone was observed a few times. The chain employs TRBV10-3 and TRBJ2-2; 9 bases map to TRBD1. V lost 6 bases, J lost 5 bases, and 7 bases stayed unmatched. The CDR3 spans 15 residues. CDR1 ENHRY and CDR2 SYGVKD come from the germline V gene. The CDR3 is CAISAGQGTTGELFF. In DNA form, the CDR3 reads TGTGCCATCAGCGCGGGACAGGGTACAACCGGGGAGCTGTTTTTT.

The genes are TRBV27 and TRBJ1-4; TRBD1 matches 9 bases. This CDR3 has 18 residues. V shed 2 bases and J 8 bases; nucleotides not matched to a gene: 15. CDR1 MNHEY and CDR2 SMNVEV come from the germline V gene (reference sequence). The CDR3 DNA reads as TGTGCCAGCAGTTTAGTCCCACCCCACAGGGGGCGCGAGGAAAAACTGTTTTTT. This sequence encodes CASSLVPPHRGREEKLFF.

This chain connects TRBV4-1 to TRBJ2-6; D call uncertain. Deletions cut 0 bases from V and 2 bases from J, with 8 bases between. Germline V gene data show CDR1 as MGHRA and CDR2 as YSYEKL. The CDR3 loop spans 16 amino acids. In DNA, the CDR3 is TGCGCCAGCAGCCAAGATCCGGGCGCTGGGGCCAACGTCCTGACTTTC. Its protein is CASSQDPGAGANVLTF.

This clone has just a few counts. CDR3 nucleotides: TGTGCCAGCAGCACCCCTGGACAGGGAAGCAATCAGCCCCAGCATTTT. Protein sequence: CASSTPGQGSNQPQHF. The V and J genes are TRBV21-1 and TRBJ1-5; the D call in the table, TRBD1, was not verified against the DNA. TRBV21-1 is a listed pseudogene. This CDR3 has 16 amino acids.